These 14 T cell receptor beta chains share one sample of origin, sequenced in a study of identical twins. Each CDR3 protein gets one entry after TCRdb re-called the 5' RACE reads with MiXCR. The sample has over 600,000 distinct CDR3 sequences; around 20% are singletons. These same data were also listed under a study on T cells expressing NK-cell markers.

The sample consisted of PBMCs. These receptor sequences come from a woman aged 18-29 years in good health.

This clonotype has more than one count but fewer than ten. The chain is built from TRBV10-3 and TRBJ1-5; 9 positions match TRBD1. The CDR3 loop spans 14 amino acids. From germline, CDR1 is ENHRY and CDR2 SYGVKD. The V and J ends lost 10 bases and 4 bases, in that order; junction bases with no gene match: 8. The CDR3 bases are TGTGCCACATCCCAAGGACAGGGGAATCAGCCCCAGCATTTT. This gives the protein CATSQGQGNQPQHF.

At least ten counts were recorded for this clonotype. The chain has TRBV7-8 and TRBJ2-3; D unclear. The ends were cut back, 4 bases at V and 4 bases at J, with 12 bases in the middle. This CDR3 has 14 residues. The germline gives CDR1 SGHVS, CDR2 FQNEAQ. CDR3 bases: TGTGCCAGCAGCTACGACATCTACCCAGATACGCAGTATTTT. Its protein is CASSYDIYPDTQYF.

The chain has TRBV20-1 and TRBJ2-5, with 9 bases lining up with TRBD2. CDR3 length: 18 residues. The V and J ends lost 0 bases and 5 bases, in that order; junction bases with no gene match: 16. Germline V gene lookup returns CDR1 DFQATT and CDR2 SNEGSKA (reference sequence). CDR3 sequence: CSARDLPLGSGSTETQYF. CDR3 DNA: TGCAGTGCTAGAGATCTCCCCCTTGGTAGCGGGAGCACGGAGACCCAGTACTTC.

This clonotype was detected many times. This sequence joins TRBV12-3 or TRBV12-4 and TRBJ1-6; D may be TRBD1 (6 bases). The CDR3 is made up of 14 amino acids. V lost 5 bases to trimming and J lost 13 bases, with 18 bases between them. CDR3 nucleotides: TGTGCCAGCAGTCCACAGGGCCTAAAGGACCCCCTCCACTTT. Protein sequence: CASSPQGLKDPLHF.

This clonotype turned up a few times. The V gene is TRBV7-9, the J gene TRBJ2-4; maybe TRBD2 (5 bases). Germline V CDR1 and CDR2: SEHNR, FQNEAQ (reference sequence). The CDR3 extends over 14 amino acids. Trimming removed 3 bases at V and 1 base at J, with 7 bases between. The CDR3 DNA reads as TGTGCCAGCAGCTTGTCTAGCGCCAAAAACATTCAGTACTTC. Its protein product is CASSLSSAKNIQYF.

This clonotype has at least ten counts. V and J are TRBV6-1 and TRBJ2-7, with TRBD1 matching over 8 bases. This CDR3 region has 14 residues. The trim removed 4 bases at V and 1 base at J, leaving 3 bases unmatched. Germline CDR1 MNHNS, CDR2 SASEGT. The CDR3 sequence is CASSGTGTSYEQYF. Here the CDR3 DNA reads TGTGCCAGCAGTGGGACAGGGACTTCCTACGAGCAGTACTTC.

In this sample, this clonotype turned up many times. This chain joins TRBV24-1 and TRBJ2-2; D gene unclear. CDR1 KGHDR and CDR2 SFDVKD come from the germline V gene. This CDR3 is 15 amino acids long. The germline V and J ends were trimmed by 0 bases and 5 bases, with 9 bases remaining between them. The CDR3 DNA follows: TGTGCCACCAGTGATTTGCAATTCAAGACCGGGGAGCTGTTTTTT. This translates into CATSDLQFKTGELFF.

A single count supports this clonotype. The J gene is TRBJ1-1, the V gene TRBV15; TRBD1 aligns across 7 bases. J was trimmed by 5 bases and V by 1 base; bases with no gene match: 7. The CDR3 spans 15 residues. Germline CDR1 LNHNV, CDR2 YYDKDF (reference sequence). CDR3 DNA: TGTGCCACCAGCAGAGGCCCCAGGGGGGTAACTGAAGCTTTCTTT. Its translation is CATSRGPRGVTEAFF.

This clonotype was seen more than once but under ten times. The chain has TRBV29-1 and TRBJ1-2, with D possibly being TRBD1 (5 bases). Looked up from germline, CDR1 is SQVTM and CDR2 is ANQGSEA. Trimming shortened V by 0 bases and J by 3 bases, and 8 bases separated the two germline ends. The CDR3 length is 13 residues. CDR3 coding DNA: TGCAGCGTTGAAGATGGGGGGTACTATGGCTACACCTTC. This codes for CSVEDGGYYGYTF.

The table lists this clonotype with a few counts. This rearrangement joins TRBV20-1 to TRBJ2-1; the D gene is possibly TRBD1 (6 bases). Germline V CDR1 and CDR2: DFQATT, SNEGSKA (reference sequence). V was trimmed by 3 bases and J by 0 bases, leaving 12 bases between them. The CDR3 extends over 15 amino acids. CDR3 sequence: CSASEGTNSYNEQFF. The CDR3 coding sequence is TGCAGTGCTAGTGAAGGGACAAACTCCTACAATGAGCAGTTCTTC.

This clonotype has a handful of counts. DNA for the CDR3: TGCAGTGCAAAGCGCCCCGTACACGTCCAGCCTGAAAAACTGTTTTTT. Its translation: CSAKRPVHVQPEKLFF. The chain combines TRBV20-1 with TRBJ1-4, with D unresolved. Per the germline V gene, CDR1 is DFQATT and CDR2 is SNEGSKA (reference sequence). The CDR3 contains 16 residues. Trimming left V 6 bases short and J 7 bases short, with 24 bases between.

V is TRBV9 and J is TRBJ2-5; perhaps TRBD1 as D (5 bases). This CDR3 contains 15 residues. Per germline, CDR1 SGDLS and CDR2 YYNGEE. Trimming pared 4 bases from V and 5 bases from J, leaving 18 bases between. The CDR3 loop reads CASSFSRGFMETQYF. The DNA for the CDR3 is TGTGCCAGCAGCTTTAGTAGGGGCTTCATGGAGACCCAGTACTTC.

This clonotype was found a few times. V is TRBV5-1 and J is TRBJ2-1; perhaps TRBD1 as D (5 bases). The CDR3 has 15 amino acids. The germline gives CDR1 SGHRS, CDR2 YFSETQ. V lost 2 bases and J 3 bases, leaving 12 bases between the germline ends. This chain's CDR3 is CASSLNPGYYNEQFF. CDR3 in DNA: TGCGCCAGCAGCTTAAACCCAGGGTACTACAATGAGCAGTTCTTC.

The table lists this clonotype with a few counts. V gene TRBV6-6 combines with J gene TRBJ1-6; the match to TRBD1 covers 7 bases. The germline V gene encodes CDR1 MNHNY and CDR2 SVGAGI (reference sequence). This CDR3 region has 13 residues. The V and J ends lost 10 bases and 7 bases, in that order; junction bases with no gene match: 7. The CDR3 coding sequence is TGTGCCACCCAGGGACAGCTAAATTCACCCCTCCACTTT. Translating it yields CATQGQLNSPLHF.